This T cell receptor (beta chain) was obtained from a study of cytomegalovirus exposure and HLA in healthy donors. Study-level points and caveats: One variant, a missense change in DCLRE1C, was linked in a later analysis to TCR beta V- and J-gene trimming.

In germline, CDR1 is SNHLY, CDR2 FYNNEI. Between the trimmed V and J ends, which lost 6 bases and 3 bases, there was a span of 9 bases. This CDR3 contains 12 residues. Comments on this clone: Its antigen is currently unknown. Other nucleotide sequences in the sample specify the same CDR3.

PCR employed 60 Vbeta and 13 Jbeta primers. TCRdb's copy holds only in-frame clones and misses some; the assay was immunoSEQ multiplex PCR. The data contain 90,000 to 120,000 clones, around 69% of them singletons. The sequencing input was PBMCs. The chain links TRBV2 to TRBJ2-7, with D perhaps matching TRBD2 (6 bases). The receptor comes from a man between 18 and 29 years old in good health and CMV-seronegative. In DNA form, the CDR3 reads TGTGCCAGCAGGACCGGGGGCTACGAGCAGTACTTC. Amino acid sequence: CASRTGGYEQYF.